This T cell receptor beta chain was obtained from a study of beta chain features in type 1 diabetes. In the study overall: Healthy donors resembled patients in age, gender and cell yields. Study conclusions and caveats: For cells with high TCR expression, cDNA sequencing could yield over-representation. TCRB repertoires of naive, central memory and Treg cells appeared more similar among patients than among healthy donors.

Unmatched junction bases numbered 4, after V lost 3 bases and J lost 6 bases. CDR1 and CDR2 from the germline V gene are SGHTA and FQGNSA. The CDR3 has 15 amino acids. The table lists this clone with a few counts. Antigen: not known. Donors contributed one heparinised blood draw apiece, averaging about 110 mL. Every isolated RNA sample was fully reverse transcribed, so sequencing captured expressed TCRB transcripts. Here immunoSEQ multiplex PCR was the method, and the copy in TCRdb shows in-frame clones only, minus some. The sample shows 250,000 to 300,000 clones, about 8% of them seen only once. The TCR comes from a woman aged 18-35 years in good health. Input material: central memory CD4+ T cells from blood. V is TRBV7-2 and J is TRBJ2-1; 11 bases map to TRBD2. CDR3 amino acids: CASSFSGRAPNEQFF. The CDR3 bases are TGTGCCAGCAGCTTTAGCGGGAGGGCCCCCAATGAGCAGTTCTTC.